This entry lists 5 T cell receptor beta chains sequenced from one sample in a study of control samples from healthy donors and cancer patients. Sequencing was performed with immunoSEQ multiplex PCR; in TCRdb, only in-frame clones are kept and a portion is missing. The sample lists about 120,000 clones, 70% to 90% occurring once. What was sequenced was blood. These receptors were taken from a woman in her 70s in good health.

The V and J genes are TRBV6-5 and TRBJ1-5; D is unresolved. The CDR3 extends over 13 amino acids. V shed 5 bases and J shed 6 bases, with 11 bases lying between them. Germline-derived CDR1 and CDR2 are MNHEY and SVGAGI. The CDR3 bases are TGTGCCAGCAGTAGCCGGGTCCCTCAGCCCCAGCATTTT. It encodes CASSSRVPQPQHF.

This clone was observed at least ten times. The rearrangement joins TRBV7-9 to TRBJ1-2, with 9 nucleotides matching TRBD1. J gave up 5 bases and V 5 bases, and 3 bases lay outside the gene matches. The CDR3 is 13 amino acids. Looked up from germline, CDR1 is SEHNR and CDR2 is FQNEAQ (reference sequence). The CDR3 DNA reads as TGTGCCAGCAGCGGACAGGGGTGGTATGGCTACACCTTC. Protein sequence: CASSGQGWYGYTF.

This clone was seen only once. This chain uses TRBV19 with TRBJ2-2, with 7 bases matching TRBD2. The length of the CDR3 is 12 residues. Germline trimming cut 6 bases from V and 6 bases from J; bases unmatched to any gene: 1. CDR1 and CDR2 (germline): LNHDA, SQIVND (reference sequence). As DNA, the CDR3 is TGTGCCAGTAGCCGGGAGGCCGGGGAGCTGTTTTTT. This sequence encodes CASSREAGELFF.

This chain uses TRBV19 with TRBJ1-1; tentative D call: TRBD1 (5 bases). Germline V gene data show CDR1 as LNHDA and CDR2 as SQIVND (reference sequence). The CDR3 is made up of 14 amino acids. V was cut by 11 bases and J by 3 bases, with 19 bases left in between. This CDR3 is CASFPRGGHTEAFF. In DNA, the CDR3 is TGTGCCTCCTTTCCGCGGGGCGGGCACACTGAAGCTTTCTTT.

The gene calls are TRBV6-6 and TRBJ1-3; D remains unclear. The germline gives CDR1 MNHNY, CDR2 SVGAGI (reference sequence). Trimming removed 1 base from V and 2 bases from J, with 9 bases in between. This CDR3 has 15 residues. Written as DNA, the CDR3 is TGTGCCAGCAGTTACTATGGAGGGACTGGAAACACCATATATTTT. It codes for CASSYYGGTGNTIYF.